These 14 T cell receptor beta chains were sequenced from one sample in a study of shared clonotypes between healthy human individuals. Method: immunoSEQ multiplex PCR; TCRdb's copy keeps in-frame clones and lacks some. Of around 2.1 million clones listed, approximately 95% are singletons. What was sequenced was naive CD4+ T cells sorted from blood. As for subset: CD45RA+ positively selected. Receptor source: a man aged 18 to 35 in good health.

This clone was detected once. The chain uses TRBV7-2 and TRBJ2-1, with D unclear. The germline V gene encodes CDR1 SGHTA and CDR2 FQGNSA. V lost 3 bases and J lost 4, with 10 bases in between. The CDR3 is made up of 14 amino acids. The CDR3 spells CASSFLRLYNEQFF. The CDR3 nucleotides read TGTGCCAGCAGCTTCCTTAGGTTATACAATGAGCAGTTCTTC.

The chain combines TRBV10-3 with TRBJ2-7; 9 nucleotides line up with TRBD2. With 6 bases clipped from V and 3 bases from J, the junction kept 6 bases outside the gene matches. This CDR3 has 14 amino acids. From germline, CDR1 is ENHRY and CDR2 SYGVKD. The CDR3 bases are TGTGCCATCAGCAGAACTAGCGGGCTCTACGAGCAGTACTTC. Amino acid sequence: CAISRTSGLYEQYF.

This chain connects TRBV6-5 to TRBJ2-7; 9 bases are shared with TRBD1. Germline V lookup: CDR1 MNHEY, CDR2 SVGAGI. The V gene end was trimmed by 5 bases and the J gene end by 9 bases; junction bases not matched to a gene: 8. The CDR3 consists of 13 residues. The DNA of the CDR3 is TGTGCCAGCAGTCCGACGACAGGGGGAACGCAGTACTTC. Its protein product is CASSPTTGGTQYF.

Remarks on this clone: This sample includes further DNA sequences coding for the same CDR3. The rearrangement joins TRBV20-1 to TRBJ2-3; D possibly corresponds to TRBD2 (5 bases). The ends were cut back, 6 bases at V and 6 bases at J, with 7 bases in the middle. The CDR3 is 10 amino acids. CDR1 and CDR2 (germline): DFQATT, SNEGSKA (reference sequence). The CDR3 coding sequence is TGCAGTGCCAGGAGGGATACGCAGTATTTT. The encoded protein is CSARRDTQYF.

J is TRBJ2-5 and V is TRBV6-5; D perhaps matches TRBD1 (5 bases). Germline V gives CDR1 MNHEY, CDR2 SVGAGI. The V gene lost 1 base and the J gene lost 2 bases, with 11 bases spanning the gap. The CDR3 sequence is 15 residues long. CDR3 residues: CASSYFAGSQETQYF. CDR3 nucleotide sequence: TGTGCCAGCAGTTACTTCGCAGGGTCACAAGAGACCCAGTACTTC.

This chain uses TRBV27 with TRBJ2-5, with TRBD2 matching over 8 bases. J lost 9 bases, V lost 4 bases, and 4 bases had no gene match. The CDR3 sequence is 12 residues long. The germline V gene encodes CDR1 MNHEY and CDR2 SMNVEV (reference sequence). CDR3 in amino acids: CASSSTAGAQYF. CDR3 in DNA: TGTGCCAGCAGTTCGACAGCGGGGGCCCAGTACTTC.

CDR3 DNA: TGTGCCAGCAGCCAAGGGGGCAAGGTAGAGACCCAGTACTTC. Translation: CASSQGGKVETQYF. The genes are TRBV11-3 and TRBJ2-5; 7 bases agree with TRBD1. CDR3 length: 14 residues. The V and J ends lost 5 bases and 4 bases, in that order; junction bases with no gene match: 7. Germline CDR1 SGHNT, CDR2 YENEEA.

The J gene is TRBJ2-5, the V gene TRBV7-9; D is ambiguous. This CDR3 region has 13 residues. The V end lost 1 base, the J end lost 11 bases, and 14 bases lay between the germline ends. Germline V CDR1 and CDR2: SEHNR, FQNEAQ (reference sequence). The CDR3 is CASSLVPQQQQYF. The CDR3 DNA is TGTGCCAGCAGCTTAGTCCCGCAACAGCAGCAGTACTTC. The whole variable domain, filled in from reference TRBV7-9 and TRBJ2-5, reads DTGVSQNPRHKITKRGQNVTFRCDPISEHNRLYWYRQTLGQGPEFLTYFQNEAQLEKSRLLSDRFSAERPKGSFSTLEIQRTEQGDSAMYLCASSLVPQQQQYFGPGTRLLVL.

This clone appeared a single time. The chain recombines TRBV14 with TRBJ2-3, with 13 bases identical to TRBD2. This CDR3 has 19 residues. Losses at the gene ends were 5 bases for V and 6 bases for J; bases not matched to a gene: 17. From germline, CDR1 is SGHDN and CDR2 FVKESK. This CDR3 reads CASSALAGGPFGPQDTQYF. CDR3 bases: TGTGCCAGCAGCGCACTAGCGGGGGGGCCCTTTGGCCCTCAGGATACGCAGTATTTT.

This chain connects TRBV27 to TRBJ2-2, with TRBD2 as a possible D gene (6 bases). Germline CDR1 and CDR2: MNHEY and SMNVEV (reference sequence). V was cut by 1 base and J by 0 bases, with 9 bases left in between. CDR3 length: 16 amino acids. Written as DNA, the CDR3 is TGTGCCAGCAGTTTATTTGGAGGGTCGAACACCGGGGAGCTGTTTTTT. Translating it yields CASSLFGGSNTGELFF.

The chain recombines TRBV4-2 with TRBJ2-2, with D tentatively TRBD1 (6 bases). Trimming took off 2 bases at V and 6 bases at J, with 10 bases between the two ends. The CDR3 sequence is 14 residues long. Germline CDR1 LGHNA, CDR2 YNFKEQ. The CDR3 bases are TGTGCCAGCAGCCAACCAGGGGTGGCCGGGGAGCTGTTTTTT. Translated, it gives CASSQPGVAGELFF.

This chain connects TRBV27 to TRBJ2-4, with 7 bases fitting TRBD1. The germline CDR1 and CDR2 sequences are MNHEY and SMNVEV (reference sequence). The CDR3 length is 13 residues. The ends lost 3 bases at V and 6 bases at J; junction bases unmatched: 2. In DNA, the CDR3 is TGTGCCAGCAGTTTTGGGACAGCAAACATTCAGTACTTC. It yields the protein CASSFGTANIQYF.

This chain uses TRBV5-4 with TRBJ1-4; 9 bases are shared with TRBD1. Germline CDR1 is SGHNT and CDR2 is YYREEE (reference sequence). Trimming took 0 bases from V and 8 from J; bases not matched to a gene: 11. This CDR3 is built from 17 residues. For the CDR3, the DNA is TGTGCCAGCAGCTTGGTCGTCAAAGACAGGGGGGCGGAAAAACTGTTTTTT. Translated: CASSLVVKDRGAEKLFF.

The V call is TRBV5-6, the J call TRBJ1-2, with a tentative D call TRBD1 (6 bases). The CDR3 has 14 residues. V dropped 4 bases and J dropped 4 bases, with 14 bases sitting between them. In germline, CDR1 is SGHDT, CDR2 YYEEEE. For the CDR3, the DNA is TGTGCCAGCAGCCCCCAGGGGCAGCGCTATGGCTACACCTTC. As protein: CASSPQGQRYGYTF. The entire variable domain, with the rest obtained from reference TRBV5-6 and TRBJ1-2, is as follows: DAGVTQSPTHLIKTRGQQVTLRCSPKSGHDTVSWYQQALGQGPQFIFQYYEEEERQRGNFPDRFSGHQFPNYSSELNVNALLLGDSALYLCASSPQGQRYGYTFGSGTRLTVV.